One and the same sample provided the 27 T cell receptor beta chains below, sequenced in a study of T cell responses to AZD1222 COVID-19 vaccine. Method: immunoSEQ multiplex PCR; TCRdb's copy keeps in-frame clones and lacks some. The top ten clones hold approximately 2.8% of a sample with approximately 150,000 clones, around nine tenths of them seen once. This material consisted of peripheral blood, taken on day 0 of AZD1222 vaccination. Every receptor here comes from an adult in good health.

This chain links TRBV29-1 with TRBJ1-1, with D possibly being TRBD1 (6 bases). The CDR3 is 13 residues long. Germline loops: CDR1 SQVTM, CDR2 ANQGSEA. Trimming took 6 bases from V and 0 from J, leaving 11 bases between them. CDR3 in DNA: TGCAGCGTGGGACACAGAATGAACACTGAAGCTTTCTTT. Translated, it gives CSVGHRMNTEAFF. Together with reference TRBV29-1 and TRBJ1-1, the CDR3 gives the full variable domain: SAVISQKPSRDICQRGTSLTIQCQVDSQVTMMFWYRQQPGQSLTLIATANQGSEATYESGFVIDKFPISRPNLTFSTLTVSNMSPEDSSIYLCSVGHRMNTEAFFGQGTRLTVV.

V and J are TRBV5-6 and TRBJ2-1; 9 bases line up with TRBD2. V was clipped by 2 bases and J by 1 base; unmatched bases: 4. Germline V CDR1 and CDR2: SGHDT, YYEEEE. This CDR3 has 16 amino acids. CDR3 DNA: TGTGCCAGCAGCTTAAGCGGGGGGATGTCCTACAATGAGCAGTTCTTC. Residues: CASSLSGGMSYNEQFF.

CDR3 region: CASSYTSRDSPYGYTF. The CDR3 DNA reads as TGTGCCAGCAGTTACACGTCAAGGGACAGCCCCTATGGCTACACCTTC. The gene calls are TRBV6-5 and TRBJ1-2; TRBD1 matches 7 bases. J was trimmed by 4 bases and V by 2 bases; bases with no gene match: 10. Per germline, CDR1 MNHEY and CDR2 SVGAGI. CDR3 length: 16 residues.

This clone was counted a few times. This chain connects TRBV9 to TRBJ1-2; 8 positions match TRBD1. Germline values: CDR1 SGDLS, CDR2 YYNGEE. Trimming cost V 6 bases and J 7 bases; bases outside gene matches: 5. CDR3 size: 12 residues. Here the CDR3 reads CASMDRVRGYTF. CDR3 sequence (DNA): TGTGCCAGCATGGACAGGGTCCGTGGCTACACCTTC.

Comment on this clone: A read error is possible here, since a much larger clone lies one base away. The identical CDR3 is also encoded by other nucleotide sequences in the sample. The chain is built from TRBV12-3 or TRBV12-4 and TRBJ2-7, with 9 bases fitting TRBD1. The CDR3 has 13 amino acids. As DNA, the CDR3 is TGTGCCAGCAGTTTTGGGACAGGGCGAGAGCAGTATTTC. This codes for CASSFGTGREQYF.

This chain uses TRBV29-1 with TRBJ1-2; no clear D gene. Germline-derived CDR1 and CDR2 are SQVTM and ANQGSEA. The CDR3 consists of 11 residues. The V and J ends lost 6 bases and 2 bases respectively, with 7 bases between them. CDR3 region: CSVAVNYGYTF. The CDR3, as DNA: TGCAGCGTCGCGGTCAACTATGGCTACACCTTC. The full variable domain, rest sourced from reference TRBV29-1 and TRBJ1-2, is SAVISQKPSRDICQRGTSLTIQCQVDSQVTMMFWYRQQPGQSLTLIATANQGSEATYESGFVIDKFPISRPNLTFSTLTVSNMSPEDSSIYLCSVAVNYGYTFGSGTRLTVV.

In its sample, this clone was seen once. The chain joins TRBV5-4 to TRBJ2-3; D gene unclear. Trimming took off 3 bases at V and 4 bases at J, with 18 bases between the two ends. Germline CDR1 and CDR2: SGHNT and YYREEE (reference sequence). This CDR3 has 16 residues. The CDR3 bases are TGTGCCAGCAGCTACGACGTGACTGACTTGGCAGATACGCAGTATTTT. This encodes CASSYDVTDLADTQYF. Variable domain in full (rest from reference TRBV5-4 and TRBJ2-3): ETGVTQSPTHLIKTRGQQVTLRCSSQSGHNTVSWYQQALGQGPQFIFQYYREEENGRGNFPPRFSGLQFPNYSSELNVNALELDDSALYLCASSYDVTDLADTQYFGPGTRLTVL.

Written as DNA, the CDR3 is TGTGCCAGCAGTCAGACAGGGGGCGGGTATACGCAGTATTTT. Amino acids: CASSQTGGGYTQYF. V usage is TRBV28 and J usage is TRBJ2-3; 10 bases fit TRBD1. Germline-derived CDR1 and CDR2 are MDHEN and SYDVKM. With V trimmed by 5 bases and J by 7 bases, 6 bases remained unmatched. The CDR3 sequence is 14 residues long.

The chain links TRBV30 to TRBJ1-5; no definite D call. Germline V gene data show CDR1 as GTSNPN and CDR2 as SVGIG (reference sequence). Trimming stripped 2 bases from V and 7 bases from J, with 9 bases between. The CDR3 sequence is 12 residues long. The CDR3 reads CAWSPDRQPQHF. The CDR3 coding sequence is TGTGCCTGGAGTCCGGATAGGCAGCCCCAGCATTTT.

The chain is built from TRBV12-3 or TRBV12-4 and TRBJ1-2; no firm D call. The V end lost 1 base, the J end lost 5 bases, and 8 bases lay between the germline ends. CDR3 length: 13 residues. CDR3: CASSLVLGYGYTF. CDR3 nucleotides: TGTGCCAGCAGTTTAGTGTTGGGGTATGGCTACACCTTC.

CDR3 loop: CASSLGWHEQFF. The CDR3 DNA is TGTGCCAGCAGCTTAGGGTGGCATGAGCAGTTCTTC. The gene calls are TRBV7-8 and TRBJ2-1; no clear D gene. The length of the CDR3 is 12 residues. Trimming shortened V by 1 base and J by 8 bases, and 6 bases separated the two germline ends. Germline V CDR1 and CDR2: SGHVS, FQNEAQ.

The V and J genes are TRBV5-1 and TRBJ1-1; tentative D call: TRBD1 (6 bases). The CDR3 runs 16 residues. CDR1 is SGHRS, CDR2 YFSETQ, per germline. V lost 4 bases, J lost 2 bases, and 18 bases lay in between. The CDR3 region has the DNA TGCGCCAGCAGCCCCGGCGTTGGGGGGGGCAACACTGAAGCTTTCTTT. Its translation: CASSPGVGGGNTEAFF. Using reference TRBV5-1 and TRBJ1-1 for the parts outside the CDR3, the full variable domain is KAGVTQTPRYLIKTRGQQVTLSCSPISGHRSVSWYQQTPGQGLQFLFEYFSETQRNKGNFPGRFSGRQFSNSRSEMNVSTLELGDSALYLCASSPGVGGGNTEAFFGQGTRLTVV.

The V call is TRBV3-1 (or the pseudogene TRBV3-2), the J call TRBJ1-1, with no clear D. Trimming cost V 4 bases and J 0 bases, with 9 bases left between them. The CDR3 is made up of 14 amino acids. Germline V gene data show CDR1 as LGHDT and CDR2 as YNNKEL (reference sequence). Here the CDR3 DNA reads TGTGCCAGCAGCCTACGGCAGATGAACACTGAAGCTTTCTTT. It encodes CASSLRQMNTEAFF.

This clone was detected a few times. This chain links TRBV5-6 with TRBJ2-7; perhaps D is TRBD1 or TRBD2 (5 bases each). V lost 4 bases, J lost 5 bases, and 19 bases lay in between. Germline-derived CDR1 and CDR2 are SGHDT and YYEEEE. CDR3 size: 15 residues. CDR3 sequence: CASSTGIREGNEQYF. For the CDR3, the DNA is TGTGCCAGCAGCACCGGGATTCGCGAGGGGAACGAGCAGTACTTC.

The CDR3 coding sequence is TGCGCCAGCAGCTGGACTAGCGGGTTGGATACGCAGTATTTT. Translated, it gives CASSWTSGLDTQYF. J is TRBJ2-3 and V is TRBV5-1, with 11 bases that match TRBD2. This CDR3 region has 14 residues. Germline CDR1 is SGHRS and CDR2 is YFSETQ. Unmatched junction bases numbered 3, after V lost 3 bases and J lost 6 bases.

This chain joins TRBV5-8 and TRBJ2-3; TRBD2 agrees at 10 bases. Germline assignment: CDR1 SGHTS and CDR2 YDEGEE. The CDR3 extends over 15 amino acids. J gave up 8 bases and V 6 bases, and 12 bases lay outside the gene matches. DNA for the CDR3: TGTGCCAGCACCCCAGCGGGGGGGCGTAGTGGTACGCAGTATTTT. Translated: CASTPAGGRSGTQYF.

The rearrangement links TRBV14 to TRBJ2-7; D possibly corresponds to TRBD2 (6 bases). The CDR3 totals 15 residues. CDR1 SGHDN and CDR2 FVKESK come from the germline V gene. Trimming left V 0 bases short and J 3 bases short, with 12 bases between. The CDR3 DNA is TGTGCCAGCAGCCAAGACCTAGCGAGCAACTACGAGCAGTACTTC. This sequence encodes CASSQDLASNYEQYF.

The V gene is TRBV3-1 (or the pseudogene TRBV3-2), the J gene TRBJ2-1; no clear D gene. The germline V gene encodes CDR1 LGHDT and CDR2 YNNKEL (reference sequence). V lost 6 bases to trimming and J lost 4 bases, with 7 bases between them. This CDR3 contains 12 residues. CDR3 region: CASSSGYNEQFF. CDR3 sequence (DNA): TGTGCCAGCAGTTCCGGGTACAATGAGCAGTTCTTC.

The chain recombines TRBV7-8 with TRBJ2-7, with 7 positions matching TRBD1. CDR3 size: 16 residues. The ends lost 1 base at V and 2 bases at J; junction bases unmatched: 8. Germline CDR1 reads SGHVS; CDR2 reads FQNEAQ. Written as DNA, the CDR3 is TGTGCCAGCAGCTTAGAGGGGGCCTGGGGGACCTACGAGCAGTACTTC. It codes for CASSLEGAWGTYEQYF.

The chain combines TRBV11-2 with TRBJ1-2; D is undetermined. There are 13 residues in the CDR3. Trimming stripped 1 base from V and 3 bases from J, with 6 bases between. The germline V gene has CDR1 SGHAT and CDR2 FQNNGV. CDR3 region: CASSLGGYYGYTF. The DNA for the CDR3 is TGTGCCAGCAGCTTAGGCGGGTACTATGGCTACACCTTC.

This sequence joins TRBV2 and TRBJ2-5; 11 bases match TRBD1. Germline-derived CDR1 and CDR2 are SNHLY and FYNNEI. V lost 6 bases and J lost 5; bases outside the gene matches: 8. The CDR3 is made up of 15 amino acids. The CDR3 DNA sequence: TGTGCCAGCAGGGCTAGGACAGGGGGCGGGGAGACCCAGTACTTC. As protein: CASRARTGGGETQYF.

This chain uses TRBV9 with TRBJ1-6, with D possibly TRBD1 on 5 matching bases. V was trimmed by 1 base and J by 7 bases, leaving 12 bases between them. Germline V gene sequence: CDR1 SGDLS, CDR2 YYNGEE. CDR3 size: 15 residues. The CDR3 coding sequence is TGTGCCAGCAGCGTATCGGGAGAGGGGAATTCACCCCTCCACTTT. Translating gives CASSVSGEGNSPLHF.

V is TRBV4-3 and J is TRBJ1-2, with 11 nucleotides matching TRBD1. The length of the CDR3 is 15 residues. V gave up 1 base and J gave up 8 bases; unmatched junction bases: 6. Germline CDR1 reads LGHNA; CDR2 reads YSLEER. Here the CDR3 DNA reads TGCGCCAGCAGCCAAGGCGGACAGGGGGCGCGAGGCTACACCTTC. This sequence encodes CASSQGGQGARGYTF.

The chain combines TRBV6-1 with TRBJ1-1; no reliable D call. Trimming removed 0 bases from V and 0 bases from J, with 5 bases in between. This CDR3 is built from 14 residues. Germline CDR1 and CDR2: MNHNS and SASEGT. CDR3 bases: TGTGCCAGCAGTGAAGCGGGGATGAACACTGAAGCTTTCTTT. It encodes CASSEAGMNTEAFF.

The V call is TRBV18, the J call TRBJ2-5; the D gene is possibly TRBD1 (6 bases). The CDR3 runs to 14 residues. V shed 8 bases and J shed 0 bases, with 13 bases lying between them. Looked up from germline, CDR1 is KGHSH and CDR2 is LQKENI. CDR3 in DNA: TGTGCCAGCCACAGACGGACAGACCAAGAGACCCAGTACTTC. Its protein is CASHRRTDQETQYF.

V gene TRBV7-9 combines with J gene TRBJ2-2; D not certain. CDR3 length: 12 residues. The germline V gene encodes CDR1 SEHNR and CDR2 FQNEAQ (reference sequence). The V and J ends lost 6 bases and 4 bases respectively, with 6 bases between them. The CDR3 DNA sequence: TGTGCCAGCAGGTTAAGCACCGGGGAGCTGTTTTTT. Protein sequence: CASRLSTGELFF.

This sequence joins TRBV9 and TRBJ2-3; D unclear. Trimming stripped 3 bases from V and 3 bases from J, with 8 bases between. Germline V gene sequence: CDR1 SGDLS, CDR2 YYNGEE. The CDR3 extends over 13 amino acids. Here the CDR3 DNA reads TGTGCCAGCAGCGCCCAAGTGACAGATACGCAGTATTTT. Its protein product is CASSAQVTDTQYF.